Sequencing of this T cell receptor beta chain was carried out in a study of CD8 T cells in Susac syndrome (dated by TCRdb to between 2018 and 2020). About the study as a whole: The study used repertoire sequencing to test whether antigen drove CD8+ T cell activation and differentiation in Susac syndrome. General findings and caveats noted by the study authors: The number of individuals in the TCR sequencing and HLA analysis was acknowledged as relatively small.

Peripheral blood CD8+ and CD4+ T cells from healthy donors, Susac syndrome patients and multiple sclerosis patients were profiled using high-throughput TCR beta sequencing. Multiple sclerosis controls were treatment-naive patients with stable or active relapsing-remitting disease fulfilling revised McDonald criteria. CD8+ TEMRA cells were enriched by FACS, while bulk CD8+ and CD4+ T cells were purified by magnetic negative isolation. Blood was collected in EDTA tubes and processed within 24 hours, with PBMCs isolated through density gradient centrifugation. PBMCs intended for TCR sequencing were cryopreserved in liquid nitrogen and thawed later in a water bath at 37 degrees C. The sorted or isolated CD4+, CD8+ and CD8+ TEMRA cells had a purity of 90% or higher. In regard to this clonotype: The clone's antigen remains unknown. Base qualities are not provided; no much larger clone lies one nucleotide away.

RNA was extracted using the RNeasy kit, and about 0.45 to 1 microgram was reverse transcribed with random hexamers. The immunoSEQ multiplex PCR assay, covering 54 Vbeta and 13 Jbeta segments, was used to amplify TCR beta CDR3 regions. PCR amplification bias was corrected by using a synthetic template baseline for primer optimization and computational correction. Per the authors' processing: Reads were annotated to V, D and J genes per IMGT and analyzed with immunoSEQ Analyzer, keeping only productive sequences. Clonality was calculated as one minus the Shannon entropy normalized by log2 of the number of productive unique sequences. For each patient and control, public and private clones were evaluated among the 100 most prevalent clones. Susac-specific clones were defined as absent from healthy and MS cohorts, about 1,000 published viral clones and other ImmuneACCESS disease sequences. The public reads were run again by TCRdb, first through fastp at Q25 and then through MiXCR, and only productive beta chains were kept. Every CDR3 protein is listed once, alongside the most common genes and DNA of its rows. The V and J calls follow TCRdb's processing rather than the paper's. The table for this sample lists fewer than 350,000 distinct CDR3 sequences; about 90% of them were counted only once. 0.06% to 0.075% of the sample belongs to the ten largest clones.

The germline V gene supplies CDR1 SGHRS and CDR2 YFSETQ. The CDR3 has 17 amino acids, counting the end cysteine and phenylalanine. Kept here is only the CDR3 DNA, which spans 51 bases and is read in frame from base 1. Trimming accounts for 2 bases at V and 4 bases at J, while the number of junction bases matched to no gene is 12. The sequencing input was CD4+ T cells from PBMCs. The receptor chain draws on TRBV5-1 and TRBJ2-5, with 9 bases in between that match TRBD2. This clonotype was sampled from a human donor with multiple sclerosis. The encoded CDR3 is CASSFRLAETITETQYF. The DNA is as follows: TGCGCCAGCAGCTTTCGACTAGCGGAAACGATTACAGAGACCCAGTACTTC.